Each of the 5 T cell receptor beta chains below was sequenced from the same sample in a study of T cells after yellow fever vaccination. TCRdb analysed the 5' RACE reads with MiXCR anew, one entry per CDR3 protein. The sample records 120,000 or so distinct CDR3 sequences, nearly 15% being singletons. The sample here was CD8+ T cells sorted from PBMCs, taken 5 days after the yellow fever booster vaccination. These receptors were obtained from a man aged 18 to 35 who received the YFV17D yellow fever vaccine.

This chain joins TRBV3-1 and TRBJ1-2, with D possibly matching TRBD1 (6 bases). Germline V CDR1 and CDR2: LGHDT, YNNKEL (reference sequence). The CDR3 covers 12 residues. Deletions cut 7 bases from V and 8 bases from J, with 14 bases between. CDR3 region: CASTDGGGGYTF. In nucleotides, the CDR3 is TGTGCCAGCACGGATGGGGGCGGAGGCTACACCTTC.

There are a few counts of this clonotype. The rearrangement links TRBV7-9 to TRBJ2-3; no clear D gene. Trimming took off 5 bases at V and 1 base at J, with 1 base between the two ends. CDR1 SEHNR and CDR2 FQNEAQ come from the germline V gene (reference sequence). The CDR3 runs to 11 residues. CDR3 protein: CASSRTDTQYF. In nucleotides, the CDR3 is TGTGCCAGCAGCCGCACAGATACGCAGTATTTT.

The chain combines TRBV4-3 with TRBJ2-4, with D unresolved. Germline assignment: CDR1 LGHNA and CDR2 YSLEER. CDR3 size: 16 residues. The V end was cut by 2 bases, the J end by 0 bases, with 11 bases between. The CDR3 nucleotides read TGCGCCAGCAGCCAAAGCTCGGGTCTAGCCAAAAACATTCAGTACTTC. Amino acid sequence: CASSQSSGLAKNIQYF.

This clonotype has just a few counts. This chain connects TRBV27 to TRBJ1-2, with TRBD1 matching over 8 bases. The V gene's germline CDR1 is MNHEY and CDR2 SMNVEV (reference sequence). V trimming: 5 bases; J trimming: 7 bases; junction bases outside the gene matches: 9. This CDR3 region has 14 residues. CDR3 residues: CASSAGGSPFGYTF. The CDR3 region has the DNA TGTGCCAGCAGTGCAGGGGGCTCCCCTTTTGGCTACACCTTC.

This clonotype occurred a few times. The V call is TRBV6-6, the J call TRBJ2-1; D may be TRBD1 (5 bases). This CDR3 has 12 amino acids. Germline V lookup: CDR1 MNHNY, CDR2 SVGAGI (reference sequence). V was clipped by 7 bases and J by 10 bases, with 14 bases between them. The CDR3 sequence: CASTPGSGEQFF. DNA of the CDR3: TGTGCCAGCACCCCCGGGTCAGGGGAGCAGTTCTTC.